One and the same sample provided the 25 T cell receptor beta chains below, sequenced in a study of blood T cell repertoires in COVID-19. TCRdb's copy holds only in-frame clones and misses some; the assay was immunoSEQ multiplex PCR. Of around 170,000 clones listed, roughly nine tenths are singletons. The source material was PBMCs or T cells enriched from blood (not recorded which). The receptors stem from a woman aged 45-65 years who had recovered from COVID-19.

V gene TRBV15 combines with J gene TRBJ2-1; 7 bases agree with TRBD2. With V trimmed by 3 bases and J by 0 bases, 8 bases remained unmatched. Germline CDR1 and CDR2: LNHNV and YYDKDF (reference sequence). The CDR3 covers 17 residues. DNA of the CDR3: TGTGCCACCAGCAGGGGGGGTCTAGCGGACTCCTACAATGAGCAGTTCTTC. This encodes CATSRGGLADSYNEQFF.

The rearrangement joins TRBV15 to TRBJ1-5; D might be TRBD1 (5 bases). This CDR3 is built from 15 residues. Germline V gives CDR1 LNHNV, CDR2 YYDKDF (reference sequence). Trimming shortened V by 2 bases and J by 9 bases, and 17 bases separated the two germline ends. DNA of the CDR3: TGTGCCACCAGCAGACCAGTGGGGACTAGCGGGCCCCAGCATTTT. As protein: CATSRPVGTSGPQHF.

A single count supports this clone. The rearrangement joins TRBV6-5 to TRBJ2-7; 9 bases agree with TRBD2. This CDR3 is 14 amino acids long. V was clipped by 6 bases and J by 1 base; unmatched bases: 4. Germline CDR1 MNHEY, CDR2 SVGAGI. CDR3 amino acids: CASRVAGVSYEQYF. CDR3 in DNA: TGTGCCAGCAGGGTAGCGGGAGTATCCTACGAGCAGTACTTC.

This chain joins TRBV7-6 and TRBJ1-5; 7 positions agree with TRBD1. The V segment lost 5 bases and the J segment 0 bases; nucleotides outside the gene matches: 7. The V gene's germline CDR1 is SGHVS and CDR2 FNYEAQ. The CDR3 spans 16 residues. CDR3 coding DNA: TGTGCCAGCAGCCCGGGGACAGATTATAGCAATCAGCCCCAGCATTTT. It encodes CASSPGTDYSNQPQHF.

This chain uses TRBV3-1 (or the pseudogene TRBV3-2) with TRBJ2-1; 7 nucleotides line up with TRBD2. The CDR3 has 14 amino acids. With V trimmed by 0 bases and J by 9 bases, 5 bases remained unmatched. CDR1 LGHDT and CDR2 YNNKEL come from the germline V gene (reference sequence). CDR3 protein: CASSQELASGEQFF. The CDR3 nucleotides read TGTGCCAGCAGCCAAGAATTGGCTAGCGGTGAGCAGTTCTTC.

V is TRBV6-6 and J is TRBJ1-2, with TRBD1 matching over 7 bases. CDR3 size: 14 residues. The trim removed 5 bases at V and 2 bases at J, leaving 5 bases unmatched. The germline V gene encodes CDR1 MNHNY and CDR2 SVGAGI (reference sequence). CDR3 residues: CASSGQVANYGYTF. CDR3 DNA sequence: TGTGCCAGCAGTGGACAGGTGGCCAACTATGGCTACACCTTC.

Of note for this clone: At one end, the junction sequence differs from germline, possibly due to a read error. The CDR3 spells CASSDSVRGEQFF. CDR3 coding DNA: TGTGCCAGCAGTGACTCGGTCCGCGGTGAGCAGTTCTTC. The chain employs TRBV6-5 and TRBJ2-1; the D is unclear. The CDR3 is 13 residues long. CDR1 and CDR2 from the germline V gene are MNHEY and SVGAGI.

In its sample, this clone was seen once. V and J are TRBV25-1 and TRBJ2-1; 9 positions agree with TRBD1. Germline loops: CDR1 MGHDK, CDR2 SYGVNS. This CDR3 contains 13 residues. Trimming cost V 4 bases and J 9 bases; bases outside gene matches: 4. The CDR3 here is CASSAVDRGEQFF. DNA for the CDR3: TGTGCCAGCAGTGCCGTGGACAGGGGTGAGCAGTTCTTC. Full variable domain (missing parts from reference TRBV25-1 and TRBJ2-1): EADIYQTPRYLVIGTGKKITLECSQTMGHDKMYWYQQDPGMELHLIHYSYGVNSTEKGDLSSESTVSRIRTEHFPLTLESARPSHTSQYLCASSAVDRGEQFFGPGTRLTVL.

The V and J genes are TRBV7-8 and TRBJ2-7; 9 positions match TRBD1. The J segment lost 4 bases and the V segment lost 0 bases, leaving 4 bases of the junction unmatched. Germline V gene sequence: CDR1 SGHVS, CDR2 FQNEAQ. CDR3 length: 15 amino acids. This chain's CDR3 is CASSLAGTGTYEQYF. The CDR3 region has the DNA TGTGCCAGCAGCTTAGCCGGGACAGGGACTTACGAGCAGTACTTC. The variable domain in full, with the rest retrieved from reference TRBV7-8 and TRBJ2-7, is GAGVSQSPRYKVAKRGQDVALRCDPISGHVSLFWYQQALGQGPEFLTYFQNEAQLDKSGLPSDRFFAERPEGSVSTLKIQRTQQEDSAVYLCASSLAGTGTYEQYFGPGTRLTVT.

The V and J genes are TRBV4-1 and TRBJ2-1; D is possibly TRBD2 (6 bases). The CDR3 extends over 15 amino acids. Germline V gene lookup returns CDR1 MGHRA and CDR2 YSYEKL. The V end lost 0 bases, the J end lost 6 bases, and 12 bases lay between the germline ends. The CDR3 DNA sequence: TGCGCCAGCAGCCAAGATCCCGGGAGTGTCAATGAGCAGTTCTTC. Protein product: CASSQDPGSVNEQFF.

The V call is TRBV30, the J call TRBJ1-3; 10 bases line up with TRBD1. There are 17 residues in the CDR3. J gave up 0 bases and V 0 bases, and 5 bases lay outside the gene matches. Germline loops: CDR1 GTSNPN, CDR2 SVGIG (reference sequence). Written as DNA, the CDR3 is TGTGCCTGGAGTGTAGGGACAGGGGCTCTCTCTGGAAACACCATATATTTT. Encoded protein: CAWSVGTGALSGNTIYF. Looking up the rest from reference TRBV30 and TRBJ1-3 gives the full variable domain: SQTIHQWPATLVQPVGSPLSLECTVEGTSNPNLYWYRQAAGRGLQLLFYSVGIGQISSEVPQNLSASRPQDRQFILSSKKLLLSDSGFYLCAWSVGTGALSGNTIYFGEGSWLTVV.

The rearrangement joins TRBV27 to TRBJ2-7, with 16 bases identical to TRBD2. This CDR3 is 17 amino acids long. From germline, CDR1 is MNHEY and CDR2 SMNVEV (reference sequence). Trimming cost V 4 bases and J 2 bases; bases outside gene matches: 5. DNA of the CDR3: TGTGCCAGCAGTTCCTACGGGACTAGCGGGAGGGCCTACGAGCAGTACTTC. Protein: CASSSYGTSGRAYEQYF.

Points on this clone: The sample contains more than one DNA sequence encoding this CDR3. The V call is TRBV6-5, the J call TRBJ1-2; D is possibly TRBD1 (5 bases). From germline, CDR1 is MNHEY and CDR2 SVGAGI. This CDR3 contains 12 residues. V was shortened by 7 bases and J by 4 bases, with 10 bases between the two germline ends. The DNA for the CDR3 is TGTGCCAGCACCAGAGACAGCTATGGCTACACCTTC. Protein: CASTRDSYGYTF.

The CDR3 reads CASSGRDRSYEQYF. CDR3 nucleotides: TGTGCCAGCAGCGGCCGGGACAGAAGCTACGAGCAGTACTTC. This chain uses TRBV11-3 with TRBJ2-7, with 7 nucleotides matching TRBD1. The CDR3 consists of 14 residues. Germline V CDR1 and CDR2: SGHNT, YENEEA. Unmatched junction bases numbered 7, after V lost 5 bases and J lost 3 bases.

This clone is a singleton in its sample. The chain combines TRBV4-2 with TRBJ1-1; 7 bases line up with TRBD1. Germline CDR1 and CDR2: LGHNA and YNFKEQ. The CDR3 length is 18 residues. V dropped 0 bases and J dropped 1; count of bases not matched to a gene: 11. This CDR3 is CASSQESWDSYSNTEAFF. DNA of the CDR3: TGTGCCAGCAGCCAAGAATCCTGGGACAGCTACTCGAACACTGAAGCTTTCTTT.

J is TRBJ1-1 and V is TRBV6-5; D is ambiguous. This CDR3 has 13 residues. Trimming removed 10 bases at V and 10 bases at J, with 22 bases between. Germline V CDR1 and CDR2: MNHEY, SVGAGI. The CDR3 loop reads CAIRGEGSPRAFF. The CDR3 nucleotides read TGTGCCATCAGAGGTGAGGGTAGTCCAAGAGCTTTCTTT.

V gene TRBV5-4 combines with J gene TRBJ2-3; 9 nucleotides agree with TRBD2. V lost 4 bases to trimming and J lost 3 bases; unmatched junction nucleotides: 6. Germline lookup yields CDR1 SGHNT and CDR2 YYREEE (reference sequence). This CDR3 has 15 amino acids. CDR3 nucleotides: TGTGCCAGCAGCCCTCTAGGACTAGCGACAGATACGCAGTATTTT. It yields the protein CASSPLGLATDTQYF.

The chain uses TRBV18 and TRBJ1-2, with 7 bases that match TRBD1. This CDR3 has 14 residues. Trimming took 4 bases from V and 8 from J; bases not matched to a gene: 10. Germline V gene lookup returns CDR1 KGHSH and CDR2 LQKENI. The chain's CDR3 is CASSLVNRGDGYTF. The CDR3 DNA reads TGTGCCAGCTCACTGGTAAACAGGGGAGACGGCTACACCTTC.

The CDR3 nucleotides read TGTGCCAGCAGCTCACCCGTTGGGAGGGGCAGGAATGAGCAGTTCTTC. Translating gives CASSSPVGRGRNEQFF. This chain uses TRBV11-3 with TRBJ2-1, with 7 nucleotides matching TRBD2. Germline assignment: CDR1 SGHNT and CDR2 YENEEA. This CDR3 contains 16 residues. The J segment lost 7 bases and the V segment lost 4 bases, leaving 13 bases of the junction unmatched.

The J gene is TRBJ2-3, the V gene TRBV5-4, with TRBD1 as a possible D gene (6 bases). Per the germline V gene, CDR1 is SGHNT and CDR2 is YYREEE (reference sequence). There are 13 residues in the CDR3. The V and J ends lost 3 bases and 10 bases respectively, with 15 bases between them. CDR3 loop: CASSSTGLDAQYF. The CDR3 DNA is TGTGCCAGCAGCTCGACAGGACTCGATGCGCAGTATTTT. The full variable domain, with the rest looked up from reference TRBV5-4 and TRBJ2-3, is ETGVTQSPTHLIKTRGQQVTLRCSSQSGHNTVSWYQQALGQGPQFIFQYYREEENGRGNFPPRFSGLQFPNYSSELNVNALELDDSALYLCASSSTGLDAQYFGPGTRLTVL.

This chain connects TRBV6-5 to TRBJ2-3, with D perhaps matching TRBD1 (8 bases). The ends were cut back, 4 bases at V and 0 bases at J, with 11 bases in the middle. The length of the CDR3 is 15 residues. Per the germline V gene, CDR1 is MNHEY and CDR2 is SVGAGI. CDR3 DNA sequence: TGTGCCAGCAGTTTACAGGGGGGGAGCACAGATACGCAGTATTTT. It specifies CASSLQGGSTDTQYF.

This rearrangement joins TRBV13 to TRBJ2-2; TRBD2 might be the D (7 bases). The CDR3 extends over 16 amino acids. Trimming pared 1 base from V and 5 bases from J, leaving 14 bases between. The germline V gene has CDR1 PRHDT and CDR2 FYEKMQ (reference sequence). The CDR3 DNA reads TGTGCCAGCAGCTTAGTGCCAGGGAGGGGGACCGGGGAGCTGTTTTTT. Amino acid sequence: CASSLVPGRGTGELFF. Full variable domain (outside the CDR3, taken from reference TRBV13 and TRBJ2-2): AAGVIQSPRHLIKEKRETATLKCYPIPRHDTVYWYQQGPGQDPQFLISFYEKMQSDKGSIPDRFSAQQFSDYHSELNMSSLELGDSALYFCASSLVPGRGTGELFFGEGSRLTVL.

The rearrangement uses TRBV4-2 and TRBJ1-3; tentatively, D is TRBD1 (6 bases). This CDR3 contains 16 residues. Trimming pared 8 bases from V and 2 bases from J, leaving 19 bases between. Germline V gives CDR1 LGHNA, CDR2 YNFKEQ. The CDR3 region has the DNA TGTGCCAGCCAAATTGGACCAGGGGACACTGGAAACACCATATATTTT. Its translation: CASQIGPGDTGNTIYF.

The V gene is TRBV29-1, the J gene TRBJ2-1; 7 nucleotides align to TRBD1. CDR3 length: 15 residues. Germline trimming cut 3 bases from V and 4 bases from J; bases unmatched to any gene: 9. Germline V gene lookup returns CDR1 SQVTM and CDR2 ANQGSEA. This CDR3 reads CSVDNEGAVYNEQFF. The CDR3 DNA reads TGCAGCGTTGATAATGAGGGGGCAGTTTACAATGAGCAGTTCTTC.

The CDR3 protein is CASSLGQGGDYGYTF. The CDR3 nucleotides read TGTGCCAGCAGCTTGGGACAGGGGGGTGACTATGGCTACACCTTC. V gene TRBV7-2 combines with J gene TRBJ1-2, with 11 bases fitting TRBD1. The CDR3 runs 15 residues. V shed 3 bases, J shed 3 bases, and the junction held 3 bases outside the gene matches. Looked up from germline, CDR1 is SGHTA and CDR2 is FQGNSA. Together with reference TRBV7-2 and TRBJ1-2, the CDR3 gives the full variable domain: GAGVSQSPSNKVTEKGKDVELRCDPISGHTALYWYRQSLGQGLEFLIYFQGNSAPDKSGLPSDRFSAERTGGSVSTLTIQRTQQEDSAVYLCASSLGQGGDYGYTFGSGTRLTVV.